The clone carrying this T cell receptor (beta chain) occurred once. This sample is part of a study of blood T cell repertoires in COVID-19. Study-wide background: COVID-19 samples collected from the United States, Italy and Spain covered acute and convalescent phases. PBMCs, B-cell-depleted T cells, or T cells were the source of the cDNA or gDNA that made up the material.

In the original analysis: Amplification from reference gene primers served as the basis for estimated nucleated cell counts. The repertoire was sequenced with immunoSEQ multiplex PCR; TCRdb's copy has only in-frame clones and lacks some. V and J calls and clone size are those listed in that table; D and trimming were worked out from the DNA. The sample lists 150,000 to 200,000 clones; about 86% were seen once. V shed 5 bases and J 4 bases; nucleotides not matched to a gene: 4. The germline V gene encodes CDR1 SEHNR and CDR2 FQNEAQ (reference sequence). The CDR3 sequence is 13 residues long. The clonotype originates from a woman aged 25 to 39 with active or convalescent COVID-19. The specimen sequenced was peripheral blood. V is TRBV7-9 and J is TRBJ1-2; TRBD1 matches at 7 bases. The chain's CDR3 is CASSPRDSYGYTF. CDR3 DNA: TGTGCCAGCAGCCCACGGGACAGCTATGGCTACACCTTC.